This T cell receptor (beta chain) derives from a study of CD4 T cells in relation to SARS-CoV-2 and coronaviruses. Study-level findings and limits: In 55% to 75% of donors, memory CD4+ clonotypes crossrecognized SARS-CoV-2 and at least one common cold coronavirus spike.

Unexposed donor CD4+ T cells date from about 2010-2018, before the COVID-19 pandemic. After 10 to 11 days of culture, CD4+ T cells were isolated. From germline, CDR1 is SEHNR and CDR2 FQNEAQ (reference sequence). The CDR3 consists of 15 residues. V shed 5 bases, J shed 2 bases, and the junction held 8 bases outside the gene matches. Libraries were prepared by immunoSEQ multiplex PCR; TCRdb keeps only in-frame clonotypes and omits some of them. Of tens of thousands of clones listed, approximately 76% are singletons. A note on this clone: Its antigen remains unknown.

The rearrangement uses TRBV7-9 and TRBJ2-5; TRBD2 agrees at 7 bases. Sample: CD4+ T cells from PBMCs, cultured in vitro. This receptor was identified in a human donor in good health. CDR3 loop: CASSPAGLAQETQYF. CDR3 DNA: TGTGCCAGCAGCCCAGCGGGGCTAGCTCAAGAGACCCAGTACTTC.